These 23 T cell receptor beta chains came from one sample sequenced in a study of monozygotic twins with inflammatory bowel disease. TCRdb reanalyzed the 5' RACE reads and collapses them to one entry per CDR3 protein, without DNA. The sample has about 350,000 distinct CDR3 sequences. Sequenced input: blood. Receptor source: a human donor with ulcerative colitis or Crohn's disease, or a healthy co-twin of an affected twin (not recorded which).

The CDR3 sequence is CRVKGGSESEQYF. The J gene is TRBJ2-7, the V gene TRBV29-1; TCRdb lists TRBD2, though no DNA is available to test this call. The CDR3 contains 13 residues. Looked up from germline, CDR1 is SQVTM and CDR2 is ANQGSEA.

The chain recombines TRBV20-1 with TRBJ2-1; TCRdb outputs TRBD1, but without DNA this stays unchecked. This CDR3 is built from 16 residues. CDR1 is DFQATT, CDR2 SNEGSKA, per germline (reference sequence). CDR3 sequence reads: CSARNYRDRERNEQFF.

V and J are TRBV20-1 and TRBJ1-3; TCRdb proposes TRBD1, but this gene call is untestable without DNA. The CDR3 is 17 residues long. Germline CDR1 and CDR2: DFQATT and SNEGSKA (reference sequence). This CDR3 reads CSARTDRGGSKGNTIYF.

This CDR3 reads CSVTGTSGEASYNEQFF. The chain is built from TRBV29-1 and TRBJ2-1; TCRdb lists TRBD2, though no DNA is available to test this call. The CDR3 covers 17 residues. Germline CDR1 is SQVTM and CDR2 is ANQGSEA.

The rearrangement links TRBV20-1 to TRBJ2-2; TCRdb's assignment of TRBD1 cannot be checked, as there is no DNA. Germline V CDR1 and CDR2: DFQATT, SNEGSKA (reference sequence). CDR3 length: 16 amino acids. CDR3 in amino acids: CSARSLAGGPTGELFF.

This rearrangement joins TRBV2 to TRBJ2-3; TCRdb's D call, TRBD2, is unchecked because there is no DNA. This CDR3 has 15 residues. The germline V gene has CDR1 SNHLY and CDR2 FYNNEI. The CDR3: CASSDVSGTPDTQYF.

The chain recombines TRBV9 with TRBJ2-1. Germline V lookup: CDR1 SGDLS, CDR2 YYNGEE. This CDR3 is built from 14 residues. CDR3: CASSVAPPRNEQFF.

The chain couples TRBV12-3 or TRBV12-4 to TRBJ2-4; TCRdb reports TRBD2, a call that lacks DNA to check it against. The length of the CDR3 is 15 residues. The CDR3 sequence: CASSLARGSQNIQYF.

V is TRBV5-1 and J is TRBJ1-3. The CDR3 loop spans 13 amino acids. Germline V lookup: CDR1 SGHRS, CDR2 YFSETQ. This CDR3 reads CASRTNSGNTIYF.

V is TRBV7-2 and J is TRBJ2-7. Germline V gives CDR1 SGHTA, CDR2 FQGNSA. This CDR3 contains 13 residues. The CDR3 loop reads CASSYKYSYEQYF.

J is TRBJ2-3 and V is TRBV11-2; TCRdb calls TRBD2, which cannot be checked without DNA. This CDR3 is built from 16 residues. Germline V gene data show CDR1 as SGHAT and CDR2 as FQNNGV. CDR3 sequence: CASKRTSGFSTDTQYF.

The V call is TRBV29-1, the J call TRBJ1-2. CDR3 length: 12 amino acids. Germline CDR1 reads SQVTM; CDR2 reads ANQGSEA. The CDR3 spells CSVESTFAGYTF.

The chain combines TRBV4-1 with TRBJ2-1; TCRdb picks TRBD2, but there is no DNA to check that call. The CDR3 loop spans 16 amino acids. Germline values: CDR1 MGHRA, CDR2 YSYEKL. CDR3 protein: CASSHGRLAGANEQFF.

The rearrangement joins TRBV7-8 to TRBJ1-5; without DNA, the TCRdb call of TRBD1 cannot be checked. In germline, CDR1 is SGHVS, CDR2 FQNEAQ. The CDR3 totals 16 residues. The CDR3 sequence: CASSSSSGGLNQPQHF.

The genes are TRBV5-6 and TRBJ2-2; with no DNA, the TCRdb D assignment of TRBD1 cannot be verified. Looked up from germline, CDR1 is SGHDT and CDR2 is YYEEEE. The CDR3 runs to 13 residues. This chain's CDR3 is CASSEGPGGELFF.

The V call is TRBV19, the J call TRBJ2-1; TCRdb's assignment of TRBD1 cannot be checked, as there is no DNA. Germline CDR1 and CDR2: LNHDA and SQIVND (reference sequence). The CDR3 runs 15 residues. CDR3: CASRTTSSLYNEQFF.

V and J are TRBV19 and TRBJ1-5; TCRdb designates TRBD1, a call that cannot be tested without DNA. The CDR3 contains 19 residues. The germline gives CDR1 LNHDA, CDR2 SQIVND (reference sequence). CDR3 amino acids: CASQPFQGQGLYSNQPQHF.

The genes are TRBV6-2 or TRBV6-3 and TRBJ2-7; TCRdb calls TRBD1, which cannot be checked without DNA. This CDR3 region has 13 residues. Germline V gene sequence: CDR1 MNHEY, CDR2 SVGEGT. The CDR3 spells CATGLRYPAEQYF.

This chain uses TRBV19 with TRBJ2-1. The germline CDR1 and CDR2 sequences are LNHDA and SQIVND (reference sequence). The CDR3 runs to 11 residues. CDR3: CASSQRSGQFF.

J is TRBJ2-5 and V is TRBV20-1; TCRdb returns TRBD2, unconfirmable since there is no DNA. Germline loops: CDR1 DFQATT, CDR2 SNEGSKA (reference sequence). This CDR3 is built from 16 residues. The CDR3 sequence is CSARLARPTQQETQYF.

V usage is TRBV28 and J usage is TRBJ2-4; no DNA is available, so the TRBD2 call from TCRdb remains unchecked. This CDR3 has 14 residues. The germline V gene encodes CDR1 MDHEN and CDR2 SYDVKM. The CDR3 spells CASSLSRRGGIQYF.

This chain links TRBV7-9 with TRBJ2-3. The CDR3 has 13 amino acids. The germline V gene has CDR1 SEHNR and CDR2 FQNEAQ (reference sequence). Here the CDR3 reads CASSLWGTDTQYF.

This chain links TRBV10-3 with TRBJ1-5. CDR1 is ENHRY, CDR2 SYGVKD, per germline. The CDR3 extends over 12 amino acids. The CDR3 spells CAISQDTQGQHF.